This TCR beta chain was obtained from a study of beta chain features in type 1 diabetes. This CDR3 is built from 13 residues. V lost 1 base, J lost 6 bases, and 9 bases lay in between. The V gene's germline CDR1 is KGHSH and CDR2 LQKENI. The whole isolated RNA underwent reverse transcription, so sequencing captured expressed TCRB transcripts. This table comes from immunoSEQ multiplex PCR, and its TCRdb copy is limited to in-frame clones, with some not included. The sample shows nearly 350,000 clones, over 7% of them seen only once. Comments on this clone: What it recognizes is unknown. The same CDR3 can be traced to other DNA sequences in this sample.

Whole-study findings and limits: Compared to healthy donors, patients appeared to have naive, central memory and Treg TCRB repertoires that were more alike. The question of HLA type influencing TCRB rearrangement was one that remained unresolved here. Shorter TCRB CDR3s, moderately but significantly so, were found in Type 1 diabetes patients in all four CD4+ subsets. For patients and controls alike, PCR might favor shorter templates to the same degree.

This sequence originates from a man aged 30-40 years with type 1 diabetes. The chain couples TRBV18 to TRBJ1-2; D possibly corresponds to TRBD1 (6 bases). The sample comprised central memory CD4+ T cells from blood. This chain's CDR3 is CASSPRPGDGYTF. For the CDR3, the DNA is TGTGCCAGCTCACCACGACCAGGGGATGGCTACACCTTC.